The 31 T cell receptor beta chains reported below all come from one sample, sequenced in a study. MiXCR, applied by TCRdb to the RT-PCR reads, yields one record per CDR3 protein. This sample carries more than 550,000 distinct CDR3 sequences, 11% to 15% of them seen once, and the ten largest clones take 3.6%. Source material: memory CD4+ T cells from blood. The receptors come from a female donor in good health, serving as a healthy control.

This clonotype was observed a handful of times. The chain employs TRBV27 and TRBJ2-6; tentatively, D is TRBD1 (6 bases). V lost 6 bases and J 4 bases, leaving 13 bases between the germline ends. This CDR3 comprises 15 residues. Germline V gives CDR1 MNHEY, CDR2 SMNVEV (reference sequence). Written as DNA, the CDR3 is TGTGCCAGCAGGGCAGGACAGCCAGGGGCCAACGTCCTGACTTTC. Its protein product is CASRAGQPGANVLTF.

Only a few counts were recorded for this clonotype. The chain couples TRBV30 to TRBJ1-2; D uncertain. Trimming shortened V by 1 base and J by 3 bases, and 15 bases separated the two germline ends. CDR3 length: 15 amino acids. The germline V gene has CDR1 GTSNPN and CDR2 SVGIG (reference sequence). DNA for the CDR3: TGTGCCTGGAGTGAAAGCTCTCTATACCACTATGGCTACACCTTC. It specifies CAWSESSLYHYGYTF.

This clonotype appeared a few times. The CDR3 region is CSALNPPGYNEQFF. CDR3 bases: TGCAGTGCTCTAAATCCGCCGGGGTACAATGAGCAGTTCTTC. This chain joins TRBV20-1 and TRBJ2-1, with D possibly TRBD2 on 5 matching bases. Germline V gene sequence: CDR1 DFQATT, CDR2 SNEGSKA (reference sequence). The CDR3 is 14 amino acids. Trimming took off 5 bases at V and 4 bases at J, with 15 bases between the two ends.

There are a few counts of this clonotype. V usage is TRBV7-3 and J usage is TRBJ2-3, with D perhaps matching TRBD2 (5 bases). Trimming took 1 base from V and 2 from J, leaving 13 bases between them. The CDR3 loop spans 16 amino acids. Germline V CDR1 and CDR2: SGHTA, FQGTGA. Written as DNA, the CDR3 is TGTGCCAGCAGCTTAAGGCTAGCTAGCTCCACAGATACGCAGTATTTT. Its protein product is CASSLRLASSTDTQYF. Using reference TRBV7-3 and TRBJ2-3 for the parts outside the CDR3, the full variable domain is GAGVSQTPSNKVTEKGKYVELRCDPISGHTALYWYRQSLGQGPEFLIYFQGTGAADDSGLPNDRFFAVRPEGSVSTLKIQRTERGDSAVYLCASSLRLASSTDTQYFGPGTRLTVL.

At least ten counts were recorded for this clonotype. The gene calls are TRBV29-1 and TRBJ2-2, with 8 positions matching TRBD1. The CDR3 sequence is 13 residues long. Germline V gene sequence: CDR1 SQVTM, CDR2 ANQGSEA. V lost 7 bases and J lost 3; bases outside the gene matches: 4. CDR3 sequence reads: CSGGQVDTGELFF. CDR3 in DNA: TGCAGCGGGGGACAGGTGGACACCGGGGAGCTGTTTTTT.

This clonotype was found a few times. The chain joins TRBV29-1 to TRBJ2-7, with 7 bases lining up with TRBD2. Germline CDR1 SQVTM, CDR2 ANQGSEA. The CDR3 is 15 amino acids. V dropped 4 bases and J dropped 2; count of bases not matched to a gene: 11. The DNA for the CDR3 is TGCAGCGTTGCTATGTCTAGCGGATTTCCCTACGAGCAGTACTTC. Residues: CSVAMSSGFPYEQYF.

The chain is built from TRBV12-3 or TRBV12-4 and TRBJ2-4, with D perhaps matching TRBD2 (6 bases). Deletions cut 3 bases from V and 0 bases from J, with 9 bases between. The CDR3 runs to 15 residues. The CDR3 reads CASSFAGKAKNIQYF. As DNA, the CDR3 is TGTGCCAGCAGTTTCGCGGGGAAAGCCAAAAACATTCAGTACTTC.

This clonotype has only a few counts. V is TRBV4-1 and J is TRBJ2-2; the match to TRBD1 covers 9 bases. From germline, CDR1 is MGHRA and CDR2 YSYEKL. Trimming at V came to 6 bases and at J to 7 bases, leaving 6 bases not matched to a gene. The CDR3 sequence is 14 residues long. CDR3 DNA sequence: TGCGCCAGCAGGCCGGGACAGGGAGACGGGGAGCTGTTTTTT. It is translated as CASRPGQGDGELFF.

This chain connects TRBV24-1 to TRBJ2-3, with unresolved D. In germline, CDR1 is KGHDR, CDR2 SFDVKD. CDR3 length: 11 residues. Trimming stripped 4 bases from V and 10 bases from J, with 8 bases between. In DNA, the CDR3 is TGTGCCACCAGTGAAGGTCAAGCGCAGTATTTT. Residues: CATSEGQAQYF.

This clonotype was seen many times. The chain couples TRBV27 to TRBJ2-5; 14 nucleotides align to TRBD2. CDR3 length: 15 residues. Germline V gives CDR1 MNHEY, CDR2 SMNVEV (reference sequence). V was pared by 8 bases and J by 4 bases, with 6 bases of the junction left unmatched. The CDR3 sequence is CASGKGLAGAETQYF. The CDR3 DNA sequence: TGTGCCAGCGGAAAGGGACTAGCGGGAGCAGAGACCCAGTACTTC.

This clonotype appeared a few times. The V gene is TRBV20-1, the J gene TRBJ2-2, with 10 bases identical to TRBD2. The germline gives CDR1 DFQATT, CDR2 SNEGSKA (reference sequence). V lost 0 bases and J lost 3; bases outside the gene matches: 7. The CDR3 contains 17 residues. The CDR3 loop reads CSARDRKRGGYTGELFF. The DNA of the CDR3 is TGCAGTGCTAGAGATCGAAAGCGGGGGGGCTACACCGGGGAGCTGTTTTTT.

The chain uses TRBV20-1 and TRBJ2-7; a possible D gene is TRBD1 (5 bases). The length of the CDR3 is 10 residues. CDR1 and CDR2 from the germline V gene are DFQATT and SNEGSKA (reference sequence). V dropped 5 bases and J dropped 5 bases, with 7 bases sitting between them. CDR3 in amino acids: CSAQGNEQYF. CDR3 DNA sequence: TGCAGTGCTCAGGGAAACGAGCAGTACTTC.

This rearrangement joins TRBV27 to TRBJ1-4, with 8 bases matching TRBD1. From germline, CDR1 is MNHEY and CDR2 SMNVEV (reference sequence). The CDR3 has 16 residues. V was clipped by 4 bases and J by 0 bases; unmatched bases: 4. The CDR3 protein is CASSSGQGATNEKLFF. Here the CDR3 DNA reads TGTGCCAGCAGTTCCGGACAGGGCGCAACTAATGAAAAACTGTTTTTT.

This clonotype was counted at least ten times. J is TRBJ2-3 and V is TRBV7-2, with 8 bases aligning to TRBD1. Germline V gene data show CDR1 as SGHTA and CDR2 as FQGNSA. The length of the CDR3 is 14 residues. V lost 5 bases, J lost 2 bases, and 3 bases stayed unmatched. This CDR3 is CASSPDRVTDTQYF. For the CDR3, the DNA is TGTGCCAGCAGCCCGGACAGGGTCACAGATACGCAGTATTTT.

This clonotype was counted many times. This rearrangement joins TRBV7-3 to TRBJ1-2; 11 bases are shared with TRBD1. CDR1 and CDR2 from the germline V gene are SGHTA and FQGTGA. The CDR3 is made up of 15 amino acids. V shed 5 bases and J 2 bases; nucleotides not matched to a gene: 4. CDR3 DNA: TGTGCCAGCAGCCCTTGGACAGGGGGCAACTATGGCTACACCTTC. Translated: CASSPWTGGNYGYTF.

The rearrangement uses TRBV5-8 and TRBJ2-3, with 9 bases matching TRBD1. J lost 4 bases, V lost 5 bases, and 2 bases had no gene match. From germline, CDR1 is SGHTS and CDR2 YDEGEE. The CDR3 consists of 13 residues. For the CDR3, the DNA is TGTGCCAGCAGTTGGACAGGGGCAGATACGCAGTATTTT. Protein sequence: CASSWTGADTQYF.

This clonotype was seen a few times. The chain recombines TRBV27 with TRBJ2-7; perhaps TRBD2 as D (6 bases). The germline gives CDR1 MNHEY, CDR2 SMNVEV (reference sequence). This CDR3 contains 15 residues. The V end lost 2 bases, the J end lost 2 bases, and 13 bases lay between the germline ends. DNA of the CDR3: TGTGCCAGCAGTTTAGTGTCGCGGGGCCCCTACGAGCAGTACTTC. Amino acid sequence: CASSLVSRGPYEQYF.

The gene calls are TRBV15 and TRBJ2-7, with 7 bases lining up with TRBD1. CDR3 length equals 16 residues. After removal of 4 bases from V and 4 bases from J, the junction contained 13 bases not matched to a gene. Per the germline V gene, CDR1 is LNHNV and CDR2 is YYDKDF (reference sequence). This CDR3 is CATSTPPGQNRYEQYF. The CDR3 nucleotides read TGTGCCACCAGCACACCTCCGGGACAGAATCGTTACGAGCAGTACTTC.

This clonotype appeared a few times. V gene TRBV12-3 or TRBV12-4 combines with J gene TRBJ1-6, with 9 bases lining up with TRBD1. This CDR3 comprises 11 residues. The J segment lost 13 bases and the V segment lost 6 bases, leaving 1 base of the junction unmatched. The CDR3, as DNA: TGTGCCAGCAGGGACAGGGGTCCCCTCCACTTT. This codes for CASRDRGPLHF.

The sample holds a few counts of this clonotype. This chain joins TRBV4-1 and TRBJ2-7; 8 nucleotides match TRBD2. The CDR3 extends over 16 amino acids. Per the germline V gene, CDR1 is MGHRA and CDR2 is YSYEKL. V was clipped by 5 bases and J by 0 bases; unmatched bases: 9. CDR3 bases: TGCGCCAGCAGCTTAGAGGGACTAGTGAGCTCCTACGAGCAGTACTTC. Amino acid sequence: CASSLEGLVSSYEQYF.

The CDR3: CASRQASHARAYEQYF. The CDR3 DNA reads as TGTGCCAGCAGGCAGGCTAGCCACGCACGTGCTTACGAGCAGTACTTC. The chain recombines TRBV6-2 or TRBV6-3 with TRBJ2-7; tentative D call: TRBD2 (5 bases). This CDR3 comprises 16 residues. In germline, CDR1 is MNHEY, CDR2 SVGEGT. V lost 6 bases to trimming and J lost 4 bases, with 22 bases between them.

This clonotype has a handful of counts. The chain carries TRBV20-1 and TRBJ2-7; no reliable D call. Trimming cost V 0 bases and J 4 bases, with 16 bases left between them. This CDR3 has 15 residues. The germline V gene encodes CDR1 DFQATT and CDR2 SNEGSKA (reference sequence). CDR3 residues: CSARDTLNPLYEQYF. CDR3 nucleotides: TGCAGTGCTAGAGATACCCTTAACCCACTGTACGAGCAGTACTTC.

There are a few counts of this clonotype. The chain recombines TRBV20-1 with TRBJ2-5; D is perhaps TRBD1 (5 bases). In germline, CDR1 is DFQATT, CDR2 SNEGSKA (reference sequence). This CDR3 is built from 13 residues. Between the trimmed V and J ends, which lost 8 bases and 9 bases, there was a span of 22 bases. CDR3 region: CSPLGAGLGAQYF. The DNA for the CDR3 is TGCAGTCCCCTGGGCGCAGGTTTAGGGGCCCAGTACTTC.

This clonotype has a count of ten or more. The DNA of the CDR3 is TGTGCCAGCCCCGGCAGGGGGGATATCCAAGCCAAAAACATTCAGTACTTC. It specifies CASPGRGDIQAKNIQYF. The chain carries TRBV7-4 and TRBJ2-4, with D possibly matching TRBD1 (7 bases). CDR1 is SGHVT and CDR2 is SQSDAQ in the germline V gene. The V end lost 8 bases, the J end lost 0 bases, and 20 bases lay between the germline ends. The CDR3 loop spans 17 amino acids.

This clonotype was seen a handful of times. The chain is built from TRBV25-1 and TRBJ1-5; D is undetermined. The CDR3 is 16 amino acids. V lost 1 base and J lost 3, with 13 bases in between. From germline, CDR1 is MGHDK and CDR2 SYGVNS. The CDR3 sequence is CASSEFRWIPNQPQHF. In DNA, the CDR3 is TGTGCCAGCAGTGAATTCCGCTGGATCCCCAATCAGCCCCAGCATTTT.

This clonotype was recorded a few times. The chain employs TRBV11-1 and TRBJ2-3; 7 bases are shared with TRBD2. The V and J ends lost 5 bases and 8 bases, in that order; junction bases with no gene match: 7. The CDR3 extends over 13 amino acids. Germline CDR1 is SGHAT and CDR2 is FQDESV (reference sequence). As DNA, the CDR3 is TGTGCCAGCAGCGTCGGGAGGAGGGGTACGCAGTATTTT. This codes for CASSVGRRGTQYF.

This clonotype was detected only a few times. An end of the junction does not agree with germline; a read error may underlie this. This chain connects TRBV7-7 to TRBJ2-7; the match to TRBD1 covers 8 bases. The CDR3 has 15 amino acids. Germline CDR1 and CDR2: SSHAT and FNYEAQ (reference sequence). The CDR3 nucleotides read TGTGCTAGCAGCTTAGTTTCTGGACAGGGCTACGAGCAGTACTTC. It encodes CASSLVSGQGYEQYF.

This clonotype was detected many times. The chain has TRBV25-1 and TRBJ2-5; 13 bases agree with TRBD2. The junction had 11 bases not matched to a gene; V was cut back by 3 bases and J by 4 bases. The CDR3 contains 18 residues. CDR1 and CDR2 (germline): MGHDK, SYGVNS. CDR3 DNA: TGTGCCAGCAGTGACCCGGGACTAGCGGGGCGGTGGAGAGAGACCCAGTACTTC. Its protein is CASSDPGLAGRWRETQYF.

The V gene is TRBV9, the J gene TRBJ1-2, with TRBD1 as a possible D gene (5 bases). The CDR3 consists of 12 residues. The V and J ends lost 3 bases and 8 bases respectively, with 11 bases between them. CDR1 is SGDLS and CDR2 is YYNGEE in the germline V gene. CDR3 in DNA: TGTGCCAGCAGCGAAGGGGTCGGCGGCTACACCTTC. This gives the protein CASSEGVGGYTF.

The genes are TRBV18 and TRBJ1-1; 8 bases agree with TRBD1. The CDR3 length is 14 residues. V gave up 4 bases and J gave up 3 bases; unmatched junction bases: 4. Germline values: CDR1 KGHSH, CDR2 LQKENI. The chain's CDR3 is CASSRQGSDTEAFF. The CDR3 nucleotides are TGTGCCAGCTCACGACAGGGGTCGGACACTGAAGCTTTCTTT.

This clonotype showed up many times. J is TRBJ1-2 and V is TRBV30; 8 bases are shared with TRBD1. Losses at the gene ends were 3 bases for V and 0 bases for J; bases not matched to a gene: 0. This CDR3 region has 13 residues. In germline, CDR1 is GTSNPN, CDR2 SVGIG (reference sequence). DNA of the CDR3: TGTGCCTGGAGACAGGGGGCTAACTATGGCTACACCTTC. It codes for CAWRQGANYGYTF. The full variable domain, its missing parts supplied by reference TRBV30 and TRBJ1-2, is SQTIHQWPATLVQPVGSPLSLECTVEGTSNPNLYWYRQAAGRGLQLLFYSVGIGQISSEVPQNLSASRPQDRQFILSSKKLLLSDSGFYLCAWRQGANYGYTFGSGTRLTVV.